This TCR beta chain came from a study of vaccination and CD4 T cells after COVID-19. Study-level background: Participants received two doses of either BNT162b2 or mRNA-1273 vaccine. Timing of post-vaccine sample collection was a median approximately 70 days after dose two, with a range of 14 to 241.

This clonotype showed up just a few times. Its specificity is unknown. Cultured CD4+ T cell DNA was sequenced using the Oncomine TCR Beta short-read assay. TCRdb used MiXCR to reprocess the PCR reads, holding one entry per CDR3 protein. This table has around 15,000 distinct CDR3 sequences, approximately 54% appearing once. The time point: late sampling 161 to 241 days after vaccination in a few convalescent patients. The treatment denotes: roughly 11-day PBMC culture with coronavirus spike peptide pools or control peptides (ViraFEST assay). The source was CD4+ T cells from blood, cultured in vitro, collected about 7 months after SARS-CoV-2 vaccination. The TCR originated in a human donor who had recovered from COVID-19.

The CDR3 DNA sequence: TGTGCCAGCAGCCAGGGACAGGGGTGGGAGACCCAGTACTTC. Protein product: CASSQGQGWETQYF. V usage is TRBV4-2 and J usage is TRBJ2-5; TRBD1 agrees at 10 bases. After removal of 3 bases from V and 5 bases from J, the junction contained 3 bases not matched to a gene. The CDR3 runs 14 residues. Germline assignment: CDR1 LGHNA and CDR2 YNFKEQ.